This T cell receptor beta chain was found in a study of blood T cell repertoires in COVID-19. Turning to the study itself: There were acute and convalescent COVID-19 samples, and they came from the United States, Italy and Spain.

Using immunoSEQ multiplex PCR, the repertoire was profiled, and TCRdb retains in-frame clones only, with some absent. Of more than 200,000 clones in the sample, 80% to 90% are singletons; the top ten hold around 3.7%. The CDR3 is 16 amino acids. This chain links TRBV21-1 with TRBJ2-1; TRBD2, the D gene given by the table, was not confirmed from the DNA. TRBV21-1 is described as a pseudogene. The source is a woman aged 25 to 45 who had been exposed to COVID-19. Sequences were obtained from PBMCs or T cells enriched from blood (not recorded which). The CDR3 coding sequence is TGTGCCAGCAGCATCCCCCCTAGCGGGCGCTACAATGAGCAGTTCTTC. Translated, it gives CASSIPPSGRYNEQFF.